This T cell receptor (beta chain) was recorded in a study of shared clonotypes between healthy human individuals. The authors split each subset's genomic DNA evenly across several immunoSEQ plates. The authors' processing: ImmunoSEQ gave junction-only sequences without quality scores, so filtering differed. TCRdb's table, derived via immunoSEQ multiplex PCR, lists solely in-frame clones and lacks some. The V and J calls and clone size come from that table; D and trimming were worked out from the DNA. Of around 2,100,000 clones in the sample, about 95% are singletons; the top ten hold 1.2%. CD45RO negativity and positive selection for CCR7 defined naive CD8 cells, a population that excluded terminally differentiated effector memory CD45RA+ cells. The length of the CDR3 is 17 residues. The germline gives CDR1 MGHRA, CDR2 YSYEKL. The V end lost 5 bases, the J end lost 4 bases, and 20 bases lay between the germline ends.

Material for sequencing was naive CD8+ T cells sorted from blood. This TCR came from a man aged 18 to 35 in good health. V usage is TRBV4-1 and J usage is TRBJ2-2; D perhaps matches TRBD2 (5 bases). The CDR3 reads CASSNDPRGVSTGELFF. CDR3 nucleotides: TGCGCCAGCAGCAACGACCCCCGGGGTGTTTCCACCGGGGAGCTGTTTTTT.